These T cell receptor beta chains were read from a single sample in a study of T-cell reconstitution after alpha-beta-depleted transplantation in children. TCRdb analysed the PCR reads with MiXCR anew, one entry per CDR3 protein. The table has around 960,000 distinct CDR3 sequences, about 29% seen once. The sequences come from PBMCs, mostly from graft donor cells, collected 360 days after TCRalphabeta/CD19-depleted stem cell transplant. The source of these receptors is a boy in the first two years of life who had a stem cell transplant for SCID, so the T cells may come from the graft donor. Each CDR3 is given with its conserved first and last residue. A D gene is named only where the DNA matches it firmly. Size tells how often a clone was seen (once, few, many) or the class of an expanded clone, and some rows leave it out.

v_call: TRBV6-1
d_call: TRBD2
j_call: TRBJ2-7
clone_size: few
cdr3_nt: TGTGCCAGCAGCCCCTTAACTAGCGGGGGGCCCGGGAGCTCCTACGAGCAGTACTTC
cdr3_aa: CASSPLTSGGPGSSYEQYF

v_call: TRBV4-3
d_call: -
j_call: TRBJ1-2
clone_size: -
cdr3_nt: TGCGCCAGCAGCCCAGAGGCAGTAACCTATGGCTACACCTTC
cdr3_aa: CASSPEAVTYGYTF

v_call: TRBV3-1
d_call: -
j_call: TRBJ2-5
clone_size: few
cdr3_nt: TGTGCCAGCAGCCGCGGGACCGCGTCTGAACCAGAGACCCAGTACTTC
cdr3_aa: CASSRGTASEPETQYF

v_call: TRBV7-2
d_call: TRBD1
j_call: TRBJ2-7
clone_size: few
cdr3_nt: TGTGCCAGCAGCTTATTCGCGTTGGACAGGGTGCTTTCCGAGCAGTACTTC
cdr3_aa: CASSLFALDRVLSEQYF

v_call: TRBV18
d_call: -
j_call: TRBJ2-3
clone_size: -
cdr3_nt: TGTGCCAGCTCACCAATTTCCAGCGGAGATAACACAGATACGCAGTATTTT
cdr3_aa: CASSPISSGDNTDTQYF

v_call: TRBV20-1
d_call: -
j_call: TRBJ2-5
clone_size: -
cdr3_nt: TGCAGTGCTAGAGTGGACTCCCGGGCGGTGGAGACCCAGTACTTC
cdr3_aa: CSARVDSRAVETQYF

v_call: TRBV12-3/TRBV12-4
d_call: -
j_call: TRBJ1-2
clone_size: -
cdr3_nt: TGTGCCAGCAGCCTGGGCGGGGGATACAACTATGGCTACACCTTC
cdr3_aa: CASSLGGGYNYGYTF

v_call: TRBV3-1
d_call: -
j_call: TRBJ2-7
clone_size: -
cdr3_nt: TGTGCCAGCAGCCAAGATCCCCGGGGCAGGGACCACGAGCAGTACTTC
cdr3_aa: CASSQDPRGRDHEQYF

v_call: TRBV12-3/TRBV12-4
d_call: TRBD2
j_call: TRBJ2-1
clone_size: -
cdr3_nt: TGTGCCAGCAGTTTCCTGCTAGCGGGGGGAGACAATGAGCAGTTCTTC
cdr3_aa: CASSFLLAGGDNEQFF

v_call: TRBV20-1
d_call: TRBD2
j_call: TRBJ2-1
clone_size: few
cdr3_nt: TGCAGTGCTCCCGAAGCGGGGGCGGTGGACAATGAGCAGTTCTTC
cdr3_aa: CSAPEAGAVDNEQFF

v_call: TRBV2
d_call: TRBD2
j_call: TRBJ2-3
clone_size: few
cdr3_nt: TGTGCCAGCAGTGGAGCTAGCGGGCTACGCACAGATACGCAGTATTTT
cdr3_aa: CASSGASGLRTDTQYF

v_call: TRBV7-2
d_call: -
j_call: TRBJ2-1
clone_size: many
cdr3_nt: TGTGCCAGCAGCTTAGAGGGGATGAAACAGTTCTTC
cdr3_aa: CASSLEGMKQFF

v_call: TRBV20-1
d_call: -
j_call: TRBJ1-1
clone_size: once
cdr3_nt: TGCAGTGCTACACCGAGGAGAAGGGTTAACACTGAAGCTTTCTTT
cdr3_aa: CSATPRRRVNTEAFF

v_call: TRBV12-3/TRBV12-4
d_call: TRBD1
j_call: TRBJ2-1
clone_size: -
cdr3_nt: TGTGCCAGCAGTTTAAGGGACAGGGTATCGGATGAGCAGTTCTTC
cdr3_aa: CASSLRDRVSDEQFF

v_call: TRBV25-1
d_call: TRBD1
j_call: TRBJ2-1
clone_size: many
cdr3_nt: TGTGCCAGCAGTCGGACAGGGGTCAATGAGCAGTTCTTC
cdr3_aa: CASSRTGVNEQFF

v_call: TRBV11-2
d_call: -
j_call: TRBJ2-1
clone_size: few
cdr3_nt: TGTGCCAGCAGCTTAGGAATCAAAAAAGCGGGCCCCAACAATGAGCAGTTCTTC
cdr3_aa: CASSLGIKKAGPNNEQFF

v_call: TRBV7-4
d_call: -
j_call: TRBJ2-4
clone_size: -
cdr3_nt: TGTGCCAGCAGCCGACACGGGGCCCCGGAGGCCAAAAACATTCAGTACTTC
cdr3_aa: CASSRHGAPEAKNIQYF

v_call: TRBV7-9
d_call: -
j_call: TRBJ2-7
clone_size: few
cdr3_nt: TGTGCCAGCAGCACCCAGCCCTACGAGCAGTACTTC
cdr3_aa: CASSTQPYEQYF

v_call: TRBV5-1
d_call: TRBD2
j_call: TRBJ2-2
clone_size: -
cdr3_nt: TGCGCCAGCAGCCGTCTAGCGGTGAACACCGGGGAGCTGTTTTTT
cdr3_aa: CASSRLAVNTGELFF

v_call: TRBV10-3
d_call: -
j_call: TRBJ1-5
clone_size: -
cdr3_nt: TGTGCCATCAGGGAGGGGCATAATCAGCCCCAGCATTTT
cdr3_aa: CAIREGHNQPQHF

v_call: TRBV5-1
d_call: TRBD2
j_call: TRBJ2-2
clone_size: few
cdr3_nt: TGCGCCAGCAGCTTGGCTTGGACTAGCGGTTACACCGGGGAGCTGTTTTTT
cdr3_aa: CASSLAWTSGYTGELFF

v_call: TRBV20-1
d_call: -
j_call: TRBJ1-1
clone_size: few
cdr3_nt: TGCAGTGCTACCCAGGACTCCTACACTGAAGCTTTCTTT
cdr3_aa: CSATQDSYTEAFF

v_call: TRBV12-3/TRBV12-4
d_call: -
j_call: TRBJ1-3
clone_size: -
cdr3_nt: TGTGCCAGCAGTTTCGCTACTGTTGGAAACACCATATATTTT
cdr3_aa: CASSFATVGNTIYF

v_call: TRBV20-1
d_call: -
j_call: TRBJ2-5
clone_size: -
cdr3_nt: TGCAGTGCTACTAGAATGTACCAAGAGACCCAGTACTTC
cdr3_aa: CSATRMYQETQYF

v_call: TRBV5-1
d_call: TRBD1
j_call: TRBJ2-7
clone_size: few
cdr3_nt: TGCGCCAGCAGCTTGGTGACAGGGTCCTTCCACGAGCAGTACTTC
cdr3_aa: CASSLVTGSFHEQYF

v_call: TRBV7-9
d_call: -
j_call: TRBJ2-3
clone_size: -
cdr3_nt: TGTGCCAGCAGCTATGACACAGATACGCAGTATTTT
cdr3_aa: CASSYDTDTQYF

v_call: TRBV6-5
d_call: -
j_call: TRBJ2-3
clone_size: -
cdr3_nt: TGTGCCAGCAGTTGGACAGTCGGCGGCGCAGATACGCAGTATTTT
cdr3_aa: CASSWTVGGADTQYF

v_call: TRBV6-5
d_call: TRBD1
j_call: TRBJ1-5
clone_size: few
cdr3_nt: TGTGCCAGCAGTTCCTCCGGGACAGGGGGACATCAGCCCCAGCATTTT
cdr3_aa: CASSSSGTGGHQPQHF

v_call: TRBV6-5
d_call: -
j_call: TRBJ2-1
clone_size: -
cdr3_nt: TGTGCCAGCAGTTATAACGGGCACTCCTACAATGAGCAGTTCTTC
cdr3_aa: CASSYNGHSYNEQFF

v_call: TRBV2
d_call: TRBD1
j_call: TRBJ1-2
clone_size: few
cdr3_nt: TGTGCCAGCAGCGCGGCCCCGACAGGGGAATTGTATGGCTACACCTTC
cdr3_aa: CASSAAPTGELYGYTF

v_call: TRBV20-1
d_call: -
j_call: TRBJ1-4
clone_size: -
cdr3_nt: TGCAGTGCTGGTCAAGAAGTCAATGAAAAACTGTTTTTT
cdr3_aa: CSAGQEVNEKLFF

v_call: TRBV24-1
d_call: -
j_call: TRBJ2-1
clone_size: -
cdr3_nt: TGTGCCACCAGTGACAGACGTGACCGACTGGGGGAGCAGTTCTTC
cdr3_aa: CATSDRRDRLGEQFF

v_call: TRBV7-9
d_call: TRBD2
j_call: TRBJ2-1
clone_size: once
cdr3_nt: TGTGCCAGCAGCTTATCCCCACTAGCGGGGGGGTCAAATGAGCAGTTCTTC
cdr3_aa: CASSLSPLAGGSNEQFF

v_call: TRBV28
d_call: TRBD1
j_call: TRBJ1-5
clone_size: -
cdr3_nt: TGTGCCTCTAAGGGGACAGGGGGCTTTGGGCAGCCCCAGCATTTT
cdr3_aa: CASKGTGGFGQPQHF

v_call: TRBV2
d_call: TRBD1
j_call: TRBJ2-5
clone_size: -
cdr3_nt: TGTGCCAGTGACAGGGAAGAGACCCAGTACTTC
cdr3_aa: CASDREETQYF

v_call: TRBV21-1
d_call: -
j_call: TRBJ2-1
clone_size: -
cdr3_nt: TGTGCCAGCAGCAAAGCGACTAGCGGGGGAGAACCCTCTTCCGGCAATGAGCAGTTCTTC
cdr3_aa: CASSKATSGGEPSSGNEQFF

v_call: TRBV12-3/TRBV12-4
d_call: -
j_call: TRBJ1-3
clone_size: many
cdr3_nt: TGTGCCAGCAGCCTTCAACCCGGACGGGATGGAAACACCATATATTTT
cdr3_aa: CASSLQPGRDGNTIYF

v_call: TRBV5-1
d_call: -
j_call: TRBJ1-2
clone_size: -
cdr3_nt: TGCGCCAGCAGCCCTGATGTGAGGGGATCGTTTGTCTATGGCTACACCTTC
cdr3_aa: CASSPDVRGSFVYGYTF